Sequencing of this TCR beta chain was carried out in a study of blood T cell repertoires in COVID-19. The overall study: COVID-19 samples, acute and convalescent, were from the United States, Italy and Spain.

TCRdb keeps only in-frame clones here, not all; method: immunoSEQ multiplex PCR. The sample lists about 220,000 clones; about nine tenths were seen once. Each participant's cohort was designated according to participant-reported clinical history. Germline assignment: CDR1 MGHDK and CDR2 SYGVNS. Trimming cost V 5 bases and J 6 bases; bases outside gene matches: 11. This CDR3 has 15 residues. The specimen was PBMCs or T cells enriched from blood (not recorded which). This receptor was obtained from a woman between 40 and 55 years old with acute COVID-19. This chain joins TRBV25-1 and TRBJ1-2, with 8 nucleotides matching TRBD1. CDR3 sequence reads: CASSLAGGAVHGYTF. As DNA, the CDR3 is TGTGCCAGCAGTTTGGCAGGGGGCGCCGTCCATGGCTACACCTTC.